Each of the 16 T cell receptor beta chains below was sequenced from the same sample in a study of cytomegalovirus exposure and HLA in healthy donors. Some clones are missing from TCRdb's copy, which holds only in-frame ones; the method was immunoSEQ multiplex PCR. The top ten hold 2.1% of the sample, which has over 150,000 clones, 86% seen once. The sample comprised PBMCs. These receptors were taken from a human donor in good health.

The table lists this clone with many counts. This chain joins TRBV7-8 and TRBJ1-1; maybe TRBD1 (6 bases). The CDR3 extends over 15 amino acids. CDR1 SGHVS and CDR2 FQNEAQ come from the germline V gene. Trimming pared 1 base from V and 5 bases from J, leaving 14 bases between. CDR3 residues: CASSLVPQGRTEAFF. For the CDR3, the DNA is TGTGCCAGCAGCTTAGTACCACAGGGCCGGACTGAAGCTTTCTTT.

The genes are TRBV5-1 and TRBJ2-1; 8 bases fit TRBD1. With V trimmed by 6 bases and J by 6 bases, 11 bases remained unmatched. Germline assignment: CDR1 SGHRS and CDR2 YFSETQ. This CDR3 comprises 15 residues. This CDR3 is CASTVNRGSLNEQFF. The CDR3 region has the DNA TGCGCCAGCACCGTAAACAGGGGGTCCCTCAATGAGCAGTTCTTC.

The chain links TRBV27 to TRBJ1-2; 9 bases line up with TRBD1. The CDR3 is 15 residues long. The J segment lost 4 bases and the V segment lost 6 bases, leaving 9 bases of the junction unmatched. Germline CDR1 reads MNHEY; CDR2 reads SMNVEV (reference sequence). This CDR3 reads CASSTVGTGFYGYTF. For the CDR3, the DNA is TGTGCCAGCAGCACAGTCGGGACAGGGTTCTATGGCTACACCTTC.

The chain carries TRBV5-6 and TRBJ2-1, with 9 bases aligning to TRBD2. The CDR3 covers 15 residues. J gave up 9 bases and V 0 bases, and 7 bases lay outside the gene matches. CDR1 is SGHDT, CDR2 YYEEEE, per germline. CDR3 sequence: CASSLAAGGFTEQFF. CDR3 DNA: TGTGCCAGCAGCTTGGCCGCGGGGGGGTTCACTGAGCAGTTCTTC.

The CDR3 region has the DNA TGTGCCAGCAGCGTAGGAAATTTTGCAGGCAGCTATGGCTACACCTTC. This encodes CASSVGNFAGSYGYTF. The chain links TRBV9 to TRBJ1-2; D call uncertain. This CDR3 has 16 residues. The V gene lost 0 bases and the J gene lost 4 bases, with 16 bases spanning the gap. Germline CDR1 and CDR2: SGDLS and YYNGEE. Supplemented by reference TRBV9 and TRBJ1-2, the full variable domain reads DSGVTQTPKHLITATGQRVTLRCSPRSGDLSVYWYQQSLDQGLQFLIQYYNGEERAKGNILERFSAQQFPDLHSELNLSSLELGDSALYFCASSVGNFAGSYGYTFGSGTRLTVV.

The rearrangement uses TRBV11-2 and TRBJ2-2, with 10 bases identical to TRBD2. The CDR3 sequence is 16 residues long. Losses at the gene ends were 1 base for V and 6 bases for J; bases not matched to a gene: 5. Looked up from germline, CDR1 is SGHAT and CDR2 is FQNNGV. The CDR3 reads CASSLALAGHSGELFF. CDR3 sequence (DNA): TGTGCCAGCAGCTTAGCACTAGCGGGACACTCCGGGGAGCTGTTTTTT.

This clone was detected only once. CDR3 sequence (DNA): TGTGCCAGCACCCTTCGTCCGGGAGGAACCGGGGAGCTGTTTTTT. Translated: CASTLRPGGTGELFF. The chain employs TRBV25-1 and TRBJ2-2, with 7 bases aligning to TRBD2. This CDR3 has 15 residues. Germline CDR1 and CDR2: MGHDK and SYGVNS. After removal of 7 bases from V and 5 bases from J, the junction contained 10 bases not matched to a gene.

The V and J genes are TRBV5-1 and TRBJ1-1; TRBD1 matches 10 bases. Trimming removed 3 bases from V and 3 bases from J; junction bases left unmatched: 8. CDR3 size: 16 residues. From germline, CDR1 is SGHRS and CDR2 YFSETQ. This CDR3 reads CASSSGTGTGDTEAFF. In DNA, the CDR3 is TGCGCCAGCAGCTCAGGGACCGGGACAGGGGACACTGAAGCTTTCTTT. Supplemented by reference TRBV5-1 and TRBJ1-1, the full variable domain reads KAGVTQTPRYLIKTRGQQVTLSCSPISGHRSVSWYQQTPGQGLQFLFEYFSETQRNKGNFPGRFSGRQFSNSRSEMNVSTLELGDSALYLCASSSGTGTGDTEAFFGQGTRLTVV.

The chain couples TRBV7-6 to TRBJ2-3; D is ambiguous. Germline V lookup: CDR1 SGHVS, CDR2 FNYEAQ. Trimming left V 1 base short and J 0 bases short, with 11 bases between. This CDR3 spans 16 amino acids. The CDR3: CASSLGIGRSTDTQYF. For the CDR3, the DNA is TGTGCCAGCAGCTTAGGAATCGGCAGGAGCACAGATACGCAGTATTTT.

The rearrangement uses TRBV23-1 and TRBJ1-1; 7 bases map to TRBD1. TRBV23-1 is identified as an open reading frame with a role that is uncertain. The junction had 14 bases not matched to a gene; V was cut back by 11 bases and J by 2 bases. CDR3 length: 15 residues. The CDR3 DNA reads as TGCGCCCAATGGAAATACAGGGGAGGCAACACTGAAGCTTTCTTT. Translating gives CAQWKYRGGNTEAFF.

This clone was recorded only once. J is TRBJ2-7 and V is TRBV2; 8 nucleotides line up with TRBD1. The CDR3 is 15 residues long. Germline V CDR1 and CDR2: SNHLY, FYNNEI. Unmatched junction bases numbered 8, after V lost 5 bases and J lost 2 bases. The CDR3 spells CASSRLMTGAYEQYF. DNA of the CDR3: TGTGCCAGCAGTCGCCTCATGACAGGGGCCTACGAGCAGTACTTC.

In nucleotides, the CDR3 is TGTGCCAGTAGTATATCGAGCACAGGTCCCGAGCAGTACTTC. It translates to CASSISSTGPEQYF. The chain employs TRBV19 and TRBJ2-7; maybe TRBD1 (5 bases). Per the germline V gene, CDR1 is LNHDA and CDR2 is SQIVND (reference sequence). The V end was cut by 2 bases, the J end by 6 bases, with 14 bases between. The CDR3 spans 14 residues.

V and J are TRBV7-9 and TRBJ2-3; D not certain. V was shortened by 6 bases and J by 0 bases, with 4 bases between the two germline ends. The CDR3 loop spans 12 amino acids. Germline-derived CDR1 and CDR2 are SEHNR and FQNEAQ (reference sequence). CDR3 sequence: CASRYSTDTQYF. The CDR3 DNA reads as TGTGCCAGCAGGTATAGCACAGATACGCAGTATTTT.

The table lists this clone with a count of one. The J gene is TRBJ2-3, the V gene TRBV6-1; a possible D gene is TRBD1 (6 bases). CDR3 length: 16 residues. Germline loops: CDR1 MNHNS, CDR2 SASEGT. The ends were cut back, 3 bases at V and 4 bases at J, with 17 bases in the middle. CDR3 protein: CASSEETGPRADTQYF. CDR3 coding DNA: TGTGCCAGCAGTGAGGAAACAGGGCCCAGGGCAGATACGCAGTATTTT.

This sequence joins TRBV6-6 and TRBJ1-5, with unresolved D. The germline CDR1 and CDR2 sequences are MNHNY and SVGAGI (reference sequence). This CDR3 spans 16 amino acids. The V end was cut by 5 bases, the J end by 0 bases, with 14 bases between. The DNA of the CDR3 is TGTGCCAGCAGTGCCCCGTCGGGGATTAGCAATCAGCCCCAGCATTTT. It yields the protein CASSAPSGISNQPQHF.

The chain uses TRBV4-1 and TRBJ1-3; D is ambiguous. CDR1 is MGHRA, CDR2 YSYEKL, per germline. Trimming removed 1 base from V and 6 bases from J, with 13 bases in between. The length of the CDR3 is 15 residues. CDR3 protein: CASSQAVAVANTIYF. DNA for the CDR3: TGCGCCAGCAGCCAAGCAGTTGCGGTTGCAAACACCATATATTTT.